Below, 14 T cell receptor beta chains from the same sample are listed, as sequenced in a study of tumor-infiltrating lymphocytes in primary liver carcinoma. The researchers produced TCR beta cDNA from approximately 540 ng total RNA with a constant-region primer. Libraries covering TCR beta were generated through three nested multiplex PCR rounds (using a slightly modified ARM-PCR). The study ran its first two PCR rounds for 9 to 10 cycles each, using TRBV1-TRBV30 forward primers and a C-beta reverse primer. TCRdb reprocessed the multiplex PCR reads with MiXCR, giving one entry per CDR3 protein. The table shows around 190,000 distinct CDR3 sequences, with around four fifths occurring only once. Without any cell sorting, roughly 20-32 mg of bulk tissue yielded co-extracted RNA and DNA. Material for sequencing was tumor tissue from primary liver carcinoma. These receptors originate from a man aged 40-55 years with primary liver carcinoma and hepatitis B virus infection.

The gene calls are TRBV29-1 and TRBJ1-2, with D possibly TRBD1 on 5 matching bases. Germline V gene lookup returns CDR1 SQVTM and CDR2 ANQGSEA. CDR3 length equals 18 residues. V was trimmed by 4 bases and J by 0 bases, leaving 24 bases between them. The DNA of the CDR3 is TGCAGCGTTGGGACATCAACAGGAACTCAAGTGACTAACTATGGCTACACCTTC. It specifies CSVGTSTGTQVTNYGYTF.

The rearrangement uses TRBV4-1 and TRBJ2-2; 8 bases are shared with TRBD2. V was pared by 4 bases and J by 3 bases, with 22 bases of the junction left unmatched. Per germline, CDR1 MGHRA and CDR2 YSYEKL. The CDR3 has 21 amino acids. This chain's CDR3 is CASSREGTLAVRAGDTGELFF. The CDR3, as DNA: TGCGCCAGCAGCCGAGAGGGGACTTTAGCGGTCCGAGCGGGAGACACCGGGGAGCTGTTTTTT.

Turning to this clonotype: Mismatch with germline at one junction end may stem from a read error. The chain is built from TRBV10-3 and TRBJ1-2; 7 bases are shared with TRBD1. The CDR3 extends over 13 amino acids. CDR1 ENHRY and CDR2 SYGVKD come from the germline V gene. The CDR3 region has the DNA TGTGCCATCAGTGGAGCAGGGGGAGATGGGTACACCTTC. Protein: CAISGAGGDGYTF.

On this clonotype: A clone one base away is much larger, so this may be a read error. The gene calls are TRBV5-1 and TRBJ2-5; TRBD1 or TRBD2 may be the D gene (5 bases each). Germline CDR1 is SGHRS and CDR2 is YFSETQ. V was pared by 1 base and J by 1 base, with 11 bases between. The CDR3 contains 15 residues. CDR3 sequence (DNA): TGCGCCAGCAGCTTGAGGGCCGGGACCCAAGAGACCCAGTACTTC. Translation: CASSLRAGTQETQYF.

A single count supports this clonotype. At one of its ends the junction is not consistent with the germline gene, which may arise from a read error. The chain employs TRBV4-3 and TRBJ2-5; 9 bases match TRBD2. Germline V gene lookup returns CDR1 LGHNA and CDR2 YSLEER. This CDR3 has 17 residues. The DNA for the CDR3 is TGCACCAGCAGCCAAGCAGCTGGCGGGAGGGCCCTGAAGACCCGGTACTTC. Translating it yields CTSSQAAGGRALKTRYF.

The chain joins TRBV14 to TRBJ2-1; 8 nucleotides align to TRBD2. V shed 9 bases and J 4 bases; nucleotides not matched to a gene: 14. The CDR3 runs 16 residues. Per germline, CDR1 SGHDN and CDR2 FVKESK. As DNA, the CDR3 is TGTGCCAGTAGTGCCGTAGCGGGATTGGTATACAATGAGCAGTTCTTC. It yields the protein CASSAVAGLVYNEQFF.

Remarks on this clonotype: At one of its ends the junction is not consistent with the germline gene, which may arise from a read error. The rearrangement links TRBV12-3 or TRBV12-4 to TRBJ1-2, with 8 nucleotides matching TRBD1. The CDR3 has 12 residues. Here the CDR3 reads CAIVQGVDDYAF. The DNA for the CDR3 is TGTGCCATCGTACAGGGGGTCGATGACTACGCCTTC.

About this clonotype: Since the CDR3 does not end with the conserved phenylalanine or tryptophan, this likely comes from a read error. The V and J genes are TRBV11-1 and TRBJ2-2; D possibly matches TRBD1 or TRBD2 (5 bases each). The germline CDR1 and CDR2 sequences are SGHAT and FQDESV (reference sequence). This CDR3 has 13 amino acids. As DNA, the CDR3 is TGTACCAGCAGCTTTTGGGACGCCGGGGAGCTGTTTTCT. Translating gives CTSSFWDAGELFS.

The chain carries TRBV10-1 and TRBJ2-2; D gene uncertain. The CDR3 is 14 residues long. V lost 8 bases, J lost 7 bases, and 17 bases lay in between. Germline assignment: CDR1 WNHNN and CDR2 SYGVQD (reference sequence). CDR3 region: CASSDDTDIGELFF. The CDR3 DNA sequence: TGCGCCAGCTCCGACGACACAGACATCGGGGAGCTGTTTTTT.

This chain connects TRBV29-1 to TRBJ1-5; the D gene is possibly TRBD1 (5 bases). There are 12 residues in the CDR3. The ends were cut back, 7 bases at V and 9 bases at J, with 16 bases in the middle. Germline CDR1 and CDR2: SQVTM and ANQGSEA. CDR3 sequence: CSDAQGGRPQHF. The DNA of the CDR3 is TGCAGCGATGCTCAGGGAGGGCGGCCCCAGCATTTT.

The chain is built from TRBV5-6 and TRBJ2-7, with 7 bases lining up with TRBD2. J gave up 3 bases and V 3 bases, and 9 bases lay outside the gene matches. The CDR3 length is 15 residues. Germline-derived CDR1 and CDR2 are SGHDT and YYEEEE. The CDR3 is CASSWPRTRDYEQYF. The CDR3 nucleotides read TGTGCCAGCAGCTGGCCCCGGACTAGAGACTACGAGCAGTACTTC.

Details on this clonotype: At one end the junction does not follow the germline gene, possibly because of a read error. CDR3 in DNA: TGTGCCAGCGGCCTGGGGTTGATCGGGACGGAGTACCAAGAGACCCATTACTTC. Translating gives CASGLGLIGTEYQETHYF. The V gene is TRBV5-5, the J gene TRBJ2-5, with D perhaps given as TRBD1 or TRBD2 (5 bases each). The CDR3 extends over 18 amino acids. Per germline, CDR1 SGHKS and CDR2 YYEKEE (reference sequence).

On this clonotype itself: The junction departs from the called germline gene at one end, perhaps through a read error. The chain joins TRBV11-2 to TRBJ2-1; no reliable D call. The CDR3 is 13 residues long. Germline-derived CDR1 and CDR2 are SGHAT and FQNNGV. DNA of the CDR3: TGTGCCACCAGCTCCTCTCCGGGTCAAGAGCAGCTCTTC. It encodes CATSSSPGQEQLF.

The V call is TRBV6-1, the J call TRBJ1-2; a weak D match, TRBD1 (6 bases). The V gene lost 5 bases and the J gene lost 5 bases, with 12 bases spanning the gap. Germline lookup yields CDR1 MNHNS and CDR2 SASEGT. The CDR3 has 13 residues. The CDR3 region has the DNA TGTGCCAGCAGTACGGGACACTTATATGGCTACACCTTC. Protein product: CASSTGHLYGYTF.